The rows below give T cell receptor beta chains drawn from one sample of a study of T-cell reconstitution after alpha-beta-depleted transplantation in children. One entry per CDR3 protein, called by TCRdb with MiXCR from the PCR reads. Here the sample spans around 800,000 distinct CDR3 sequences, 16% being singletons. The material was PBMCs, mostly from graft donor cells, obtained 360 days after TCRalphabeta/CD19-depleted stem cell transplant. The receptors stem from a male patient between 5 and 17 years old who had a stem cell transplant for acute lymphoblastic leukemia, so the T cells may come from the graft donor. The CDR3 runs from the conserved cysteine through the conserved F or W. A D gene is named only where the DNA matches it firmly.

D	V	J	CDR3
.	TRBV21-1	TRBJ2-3	CASRLTGAVTDTQYF
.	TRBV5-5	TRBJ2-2	CASSLEVVRGGGELFF
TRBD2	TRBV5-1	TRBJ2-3	CASSFGLAGSTDTQYF
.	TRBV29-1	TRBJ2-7	CSVSGAGSYEQYF
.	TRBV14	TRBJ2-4	CASSHPKHENIQYF
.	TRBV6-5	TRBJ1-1	CASSLHKTNTEAFF
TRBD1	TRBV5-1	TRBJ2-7	CASSLEGAEDEQYF
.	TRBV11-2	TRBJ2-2	CASSQTVTGELFF
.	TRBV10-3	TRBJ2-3	CAIMAGSSTDTQYF
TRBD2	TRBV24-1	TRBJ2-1	CATSDTVAGRPDEQFF
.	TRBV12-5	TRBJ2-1	CASGLEAGVYSSYNEQFF
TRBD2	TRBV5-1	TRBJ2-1	CASGNRLAGSYNEQFF